Presented here are 23 T cell receptor beta chains from one specimen sequenced in a study of shared clonotypes between healthy human individuals. Sequencing was performed with immunoSEQ multiplex PCR; in TCRdb, only in-frame clones are kept and a portion is missing. The sample includes about 2.4 million clones, about 92% of them seen just once. The specimen sequenced was naive CD4+ T cells sorted from blood. Specified subset: CD45RA+ positively selected. These receptors all come from a man aged 18 to 30 in good health.

This chain uses TRBV6-6 with TRBJ2-5; TRBD1 aligns across 8 bases. The CDR3 covers 15 residues. The germline gives CDR1 MNHNY, CDR2 SVGAGI (reference sequence). V dropped 3 bases and J dropped 2; count of bases not matched to a gene: 5. The CDR3 protein is CASSYRTGGQETQYF. The CDR3 DNA reads as TGTGCCAGCAGTTATCGAACAGGGGGACAAGAGACCCAGTACTTC.

Of note for this clone: Mismatch with germline at one junction end may stem from a read error. The chain combines TRBV7-7 with TRBJ2-7, with D maybe TRBD1 (6 bases). CDR1 and CDR2 from the germline V gene are SSHAT and FNYEAQ (reference sequence). The CDR3 sequence is 15 residues long. CDR3 loop: CASSPTQGSTYEQYF. In DNA form, the CDR3 reads TGTGCTAGCAGCCCGACACAGGGTTCGACCTACGAGCAGTACTTC. Combining the CDR3 with reference TRBV7-7 and TRBJ2-7 gives the whole variable domain GAGVSQSPRYKVTKRGQDVTLRCDPISSHATLYWYQQALGQGPEFLTYFNYEAQPDKSGLPSDRFSAERPEGSISTLTIQRTEQRDSAMYRCASSPTQGSTYEQYFGPGTRLTVT.

The J gene is TRBJ1-2, the V gene TRBV7-9; maybe TRBD1 (5 bases). CDR1 is SEHNR and CDR2 is FQNEAQ in the germline V gene (reference sequence). V was pared by 5 bases and J by 4 bases, with 14 bases between. CDR3 size: 14 residues. Written as DNA, the CDR3 is TGTGCCAGCAGCGGCCAGGGACGGATCTATGGCTACACCTTC. It encodes CASSGQGRIYGYTF.

V usage is TRBV5-1 and J usage is TRBJ2-7; D call uncertain. The V gene lost 3 bases and the J gene lost 1 base, with 11 bases spanning the gap. The CDR3 contains 14 residues. Germline lookup yields CDR1 SGHRS and CDR2 YFSETQ. The chain's CDR3 is CASSSPPGSYEQYF. The CDR3 region has the DNA TGCGCCAGCAGCTCCCCCCCAGGTTCCTACGAGCAGTACTTC.

The V gene is TRBV6-5, the J gene TRBJ1-6, with 10 bases aligning to TRBD1. The V gene's germline CDR1 is MNHEY and CDR2 SVGAGI. The CDR3 length is 15 residues. V dropped 8 bases and J dropped 5; count of bases not matched to a gene: 6. In DNA form, the CDR3 reads TGTGCCAGCCGTGGACAGGGGGTAAATAATTCACCCCTCCACTTT. It translates to CASRGQGVNNSPLHF.

The gene calls are TRBV6-6 and TRBJ2-1; possible D gene TRBD2, 5 bases. Germline lookup yields CDR1 MNHNY and CDR2 SVGAGI (reference sequence). V lost 0 bases, J lost 10 bases, and 7 bases lay in between. The CDR3 contains 12 residues. CDR3 DNA: TGTGCCAGCAGTTACTCTCTAGCCGAGCAGTTCTTC. It is translated as CASSYSLAEQFF.

V and J are TRBV27 and TRBJ1-2; D is possibly TRBD1 (6 bases). V gave up 3 bases and J gave up 4 bases, with 21 bases separating them. The germline gives CDR1 MNHEY, CDR2 SMNVEV (reference sequence). The CDR3 contains 17 residues. For the CDR3, the DNA is TGTGCCAGCAGTTTCTCCGGGACAAAAGACATGGGCTATGGCTACACCTTC. Its translation is CASSFSGTKDMGYGYTF.

The genes are TRBV28 and TRBJ2-7; no firm D call. Germline V gene sequence: CDR1 MDHEN, CDR2 SYDVKM. This CDR3 has 12 residues. The ends were cut back, 2 bases at V and 4 bases at J, with 6 bases in the middle. CDR3: CASSLSRYEQYF. The CDR3 nucleotides read TGTGCCAGCAGTTTAAGTAGGTACGAGCAGTACTTC.

The chain joins TRBV5-4 to TRBJ2-2, with no clear D. Germline V gives CDR1 SGHNT, CDR2 YYREEE (reference sequence). Deletions cut 0 bases from V and 4 bases from J, with 7 bases between. The CDR3 runs 14 residues. The DNA for the CDR3 is TGTGCCAGCAGCTTGGTCGGCCGCACCGGGGAGCTGTTTTTT. Its translation is CASSLVGRTGELFF.

The V and J genes are TRBV7-2 and TRBJ2-7; 9 bases fit TRBD1. Germline CDR1 SGHTA, CDR2 FQGNSA. The CDR3 totals 16 residues. With 5 bases clipped from V and 3 bases from J, the junction kept 11 bases outside the gene matches. CDR3 bases: TGTGCCAGCAGCGGTCCGGGACAGGGCTCCTTCTACGAGCAGTACTTC. Amino acid sequence: CASSGPGQGSFYEQYF.

The chain is built from TRBV6-5 and TRBJ2-2; 10 bases line up with TRBD2. The germline gives CDR1 MNHEY, CDR2 SVGAGI. J was trimmed by 5 bases and V by 0 bases; bases with no gene match: 3. The CDR3 is made up of 16 amino acids. DNA of the CDR3: TGTGCCAGCAGTTACTCGATACTAGCGGGGACCGGGGAGCTGTTTTTT. It codes for CASSYSILAGTGELFF.

The genes are TRBV10-3 and TRBJ1-2; D ambiguous. V was cut by 6 bases and J by 6 bases, with 11 bases left in between. The CDR3 is made up of 12 amino acids. The germline V gene has CDR1 ENHRY and CDR2 SYGVKD. In DNA form, the CDR3 reads TGTGCCATCAGGCTAAGGGAAAATGGCTACACCTTC. Its translation is CAIRLRENGYTF.

The chain employs TRBV30 and TRBJ1-1; TRBD1 agrees at 11 bases. Germline CDR1 and CDR2: GTSNPN and SVGIG (reference sequence). Trimming cost V 5 bases and J 5 bases; bases outside gene matches: 7. The CDR3 has 14 residues. The CDR3 sequence is CAWGTGGKRTEAFF. The CDR3 DNA follows: TGTGCCTGGGGGACAGGGGGTAAGAGAACTGAAGCTTTCTTT.

The chain has TRBV6-5 and TRBJ2-5; D gene unclear. The CDR3 spans 14 residues. Germline CDR1 reads MNHEY; CDR2 reads SVGAGI. Deletions cut 7 bases from V and 5 bases from J, with 17 bases between. CDR3 residues: CASTPAPSWETQYF. The DNA for the CDR3 is TGTGCCAGCACCCCTGCGCCTTCGTGGGAGACCCAGTACTTC.

This clone was recorded once. The rearrangement links TRBV11-2 to TRBJ1-1; maybe TRBD1 (5 bases). The germline V and J ends were trimmed by 3 bases and 10 bases, with 12 bases remaining between them. In germline, CDR1 is SGHAT, CDR2 FQNNGV. This CDR3 has 12 residues. The CDR3 spells CASSLGGDGAFF. The DNA for the CDR3 is TGTGCCAGCAGCTTGGGGGGGGATGGAGCTTTCTTT.

This clone appeared a single time. V usage is TRBV30 and J usage is TRBJ2-5, with 11 bases identical to TRBD1. The end of the DNA is better explained by TRBJ2-7, so the J call may be wrong. Germline V gene data show CDR1 as GTSNPN and CDR2 as SVGIG (reference sequence). This CDR3 region has 14 residues. CDR3 in amino acids: CAWSRDRGTYEQYF. The CDR3 nucleotides are TGTGCCTGGAGTAGGGACAGGGGGACCTACGAGCAGTACTTC.

The CDR3 nucleotides are TGTGCCAGCAGCGCGCTAGGGGGACCCTCTGGGGCCAACGTCCTGACTTTC. It specifies CASSALGGPSGANVLTF. The chain is built from TRBV9 and TRBJ2-6, with a possible D match to TRBD1 (6 bases). This CDR3 spans 17 amino acids. Germline CDR1 SGDLS, CDR2 YYNGEE. Trimming removed 3 bases at V and 0 bases at J, with 13 bases between.

The chain carries TRBV5-4 and TRBJ2-5; D call uncertain. The CDR3 sequence is 14 residues long. Germline V gene lookup returns CDR1 SGHNT and CDR2 YYREEE (reference sequence). Trimming took 1 base from V and 2 from J, leaving 9 bases between them. CDR3 residues: CASSLYGVQETQYF. Here the CDR3 DNA reads TGTGCCAGCAGCTTGTATGGGGTTCAAGAGACCCAGTACTTC. Using reference TRBV5-4 and TRBJ2-5 for the parts outside the CDR3, the full variable domain is ETGVTQSPTHLIKTRGQQVTLRCSSQSGHNTVSWYQQALGQGPQFIFQYYREEENGRGNFPPRFSGLQFPNYSSELNVNALELDDSALYLCASSLYGVQETQYFGPGTRLLVL.

This chain connects TRBV19 to TRBJ2-5; TRBD2 aligns across 9 bases. Germline lookup yields CDR1 LNHDA and CDR2 SQIVND (reference sequence). With V trimmed by 2 bases and J by 1 base, 5 bases remained unmatched. The CDR3 spans 16 residues. As DNA, the CDR3 is TGTGCCAGTAGTATATCCAGCGGGGGGTTCCAAGAGACCCAGTACTTC. Residues: CASSISSGGFQETQYF.

V is TRBV7-2 and J is TRBJ1-2, with D uncertain. CDR3 length: 17 residues. CDR1 is SGHTA, CDR2 FQGNSA, per germline. V was cut by 7 bases and J by 0 bases, with 21 bases left in between. Here the CDR3 DNA reads TGTGCCAGCACCCAACGCCAGCTGCAGACCTCTAACTATGGCTACACCTTC. It specifies CASTQRQLQTSNYGYTF.

The chain couples TRBV18 to TRBJ2-5, with D possibly TRBD2 on 5 matching bases. Germline values: CDR1 KGHSH, CDR2 LQKENI. The CDR3 has 13 amino acids. The V end lost 3 bases, the J end lost 11 bases, and 16 bases lay between the germline ends. Here the CDR3 reads CASSPSLQEEQYF. CDR3 DNA: TGTGCCAGCTCACCGTCTCTCCAGGAGGAGCAGTACTTC.

V is TRBV5-1 and J is TRBJ2-7; possibly TRBD2 for D (6 bases). Trimming took off 0 bases at V and 0 bases at J, with 13 bases between the two ends. The germline V gene has CDR1 SGHRS and CDR2 YFSETQ. The CDR3 is 16 amino acids. The CDR3 spells CASSLAGTQSSYEQYF. The DNA of the CDR3 is TGCGCCAGCAGCTTGGCAGGGACTCAGAGCTCCTACGAGCAGTACTTC.

In its sample, this clone was seen once. The chain recombines TRBV29-1 with TRBJ1-1; weak D call: TRBD1 (6 bases). This CDR3 is 13 amino acids long. Trimming removed 5 bases at V and 4 bases at J, with 14 bases between. CDR1 is SQVTM and CDR2 is ANQGSEA in the germline V gene. CDR3 sequence reads: CSVSRGSATEAFF. The CDR3 nucleotides read TGCAGCGTTTCGAGGGGGTCTGCCACTGAAGCTTTCTTT.